The subject of this entry is one T cell receptor beta chain. No antigen is known for it. Distinct nucleotide sequences in the sample also encode this CDR3. In replicate PCRs of sorted subsets, roughly 200 ng DNA, tens of thousands of T cell genomes, was used. The repertoire was sequenced with immunoSEQ multiplex PCR; TCRdb's copy has only in-frame clones and lacks some. The table lists about 670,000 clones, around 72% of them singletons. The data originate from a study of shared clonotypes between healthy human individuals. Study results and limitations: Relative to memory subsets, naive subsets generally showed larger estimated richness. Generation probability values for non-shared clonotypes were lower than those for clonotypes shared by all four donors. Limitation of the genetic and exposure-history diversity represented came from the few donors.

Germline lookup yields CDR1 LNHDA and CDR2 SQIVND (reference sequence). The germline V and J ends were trimmed by 4 bases and 0 bases, with 10 bases remaining between them. The CDR3 has 14 residues. The receptor was isolated from a young woman in good health. Specimen: memory CD4+ T cells sorted from blood. Subset here: CD45RA-negative fraction. This rearrangement joins TRBV19 to TRBJ2-7; perhaps D is TRBD1 or TRBD2 (5 bases each). The DNA for the CDR3 is TGTGCCAGTAGTACCACCGGGACCTCCTACGAGCAGTACTTC. Translating it yields CASSTTGTSYEQYF. Based on the CDR3 plus reference TRBV19 and TRBJ2-7, the full variable domain is DGGITQSPKYLFRKEGQNVTLSCEQNLNHDAMYWYRQDPGQGLRLIYYSQIVNDFQKGDIAEGYSVSREKKESFPLTVTSAQKNPTAFYLCASSTTGTSYEQYFGPGTRLTVT.